A selection of T cell receptor beta chains follows, all from one sample in a study of T cells in Graves' hyperthyroidism and ophthalmopathy. One entry per CDR3 protein results from TCRdb running MiXCR on the multiplex PCR reads. The sample has around 700,000 distinct CDR3 sequences; around a sixth are singletons. The sequenced material came from blood. The receptor source for this set is a woman aged 45-65 years with Graves' hyperthyroidism that later progressed to Graves' ophthalmopathy. Each CDR3 is given with its conserved first and last residue. D genes are given only for firm matches. Rows may omit the clone size; those that give it use once, few, many or a size class.

clone_size	d_call	v_call	j_call	cdr3_aa	cdr3_nt
NA	NA	TRBV5-8	TRBJ1-1	CATMLDLGAFEAFF	TGTGCCACCATGTTAGATTTGGGGGCTTTTGAAGCTTTCTTT
NA	TRBD1	TRBV15	TRBJ1-3	CATSRDLWTGLRNTIYF	TGTGCCACCAGCAGAGATCTCTGGACAGGGCTGAGAAACACCATATATTTT
NA	NA	TRBV6-9	TRBJ1-2	CASSYTGTLEPYGCTF	TGTGCCAGCAGTTACACCGGGACACTGGAACCCTATGGCTGCACCTTC
many	NA	TRBV18	TRBJ1-1	CASSPHSNTEAFF	TGTGCCAGCTCACCCCACAGTAACACTGAAGCTTTCTTT
NA	NA	TRBV29-1	TRBJ2-3	CSANLKGPDTQYF	TGCAGCGCCAACTTGAAGGGCCCAGATACGCAGTATTTT
many	NA	TRBV13	TRBJ1-6	CASSLGLGSNSPLHF	TGTGCCAGCAGCTTAGGCCTAGGCTCTAATTCACCCCTCCACTTT
NA	NA	TRBV6-2/TRBV6-3	TRBJ2-1	CASSYPVTGALSYNEQFF	TGTGCCAGCAGTTACCCCGTCACAGGCGCCCTCTCCTACAATGAGCAGTTCTTC
many	NA	TRBV5-1	TRBJ2-5	CASSLEALGETQYF	TGCGCCAGCAGCTTGGAGGCGCTAGGGGAGACCCAGTACTTC
many	NA	TRBV9	TRBJ1-1	CASSVGGSANTEAFF	TGTGCCAGCAGCGTAGGAGGGTCAGCGAACACTGAAGCTTTCTTT
many	NA	TRBV7-2	TRBJ2-2	CASSSQARKNTGELFF	TGTGCCAGCAGCTCACAAGCCAGGAAGAACACCGGGGAGCTGTTTTTT
few	NA	TRBV18	TRBJ1-3	CASSPIGQTSGNTIYF	TGTGCCAGCTCACCTATTGGACAGACCTCTGGAAACACCATATATTTT
many	NA	TRBV11-2	TRBJ1-3	CASSVAGTAGNTIYF	TGTGCCAGCAGCGTAGCAGGGACTGCAGGAAACACCATATATTTT
NA	NA	TRBV6-1	TRBJ1-3	CASSEQAGNTIYF	TGTGCCAGCAGTGAACAGGCAGGAAACACCATATATTTT
NA	TRBD1	TRBV3-1	TRBJ2-4	CASSFGTGTKNIQYF	TGTGCCAGCAGCTTCGGGACAGGGACCAAAAACATTCAGTACTTC
NA	NA	TRBV11-2	TRBJ2-7	CASSLDGAAGASFEQYF	TGTGCCAGCAGCTTAGATGGGGCGGCGGGGGCCTCGTTCGAGCAGTACTTC
NA	NA	TRBV29-1	TRBJ1-1	CSARTTPDTEAFF	TGCAGCGCACGGACCACGCCGGACACTGAAGCTTTCTTT
many	TRBD2	TRBV27	TRBJ2-7	CASSFWGGSYEQYF	TGTGCCAGCAGTTTCTGGGGGGGCTCCTACGAGCAGTACTTC
few	NA	TRBV25-1	TRBJ1-5	CASSDMGYNQPQHF	TGTGCCAGCAGTGATATGGGGTACAATCAGCCCCAGCATTTT
few	NA	TRBV29-1	TRBJ2-5	CSAQATGLRETQYF	TGCAGCGCTCAAGCGACAGGCCTCCGGGAGACCCAGTACTTC
many	TRBD1	TRBV3-1	TRBJ1-1	CASSARDRALTEAFF	TGTGCCAGCAGCGCGCGGGACAGGGCCCTTACTGAAGCTTTCTTT
many	TRBD2	TRBV20-1	TRBJ2-5	CSALPGLAGGRGETQYF	TGCAGTGCCCTCCCGGGACTAGCGGGGGGCCGGGGGGAGACCCAGTACTTC
many	NA	TRBV5-1	TRBJ2-5	CASSETGAQYF	TGCGCCAGCAGTGAAACCGGAGCCCAGTACTTC
few	TRBD1	TRBV28	TRBJ2-7	CASTKGGTFSSYEQYF	TGTGCCAGCACAAAAGGGGGCACCTTTAGCTCCTACGAGCAGTACTTC
few	NA	TRBV4-1	TRBJ1-2	CASSQDGGVMRGYTF	TGCGCCAGCAGCCAAGATGGTGGGGTGATGCGGGGCTACACCTTC
many	TRBD2	TRBV9	TRBJ2-1	CASSMRLAGGYNEQFF	TGTGCCAGCAGCATGAGACTAGCGGGGGGTTACAATGAGCAGTTCTTC
few	NA	TRBV12-3/TRBV12-4	TRBJ1-2	CASRTDSSNYGYTF	TGTGCCAGCCGCACGGACAGTTCTAACTATGGCTACACCTTC
NA	TRBD1	TRBV20-1	TRBJ2-6	CSAWGQGAPGANVLTF	TGCAGTGCTTGGGGACAGGGGGCGCCCGGGGCCAACGTCCTGACTTTC
NA	NA	TRBV7-9	TRBJ2-1	CASSLAPDTYNEQFF	TGTGCCAGCAGCTTAGCGCCGGACACATACAATGAGCAGTTCTTC
few	NA	TRBV13	TRBJ1-2	CASSGTGTDYGYTF	TGTGCCAGCAGCGGCACCGGGACGGACTATGGCTACACCTTC
few	TRBD2	TRBV6-1	TRBJ2-1	CASSGTSGGVYEQFF	TGTGCCAGCAGTGGAACTAGCGGGGGGGTGTATGAGCAGTTCTTC
NA	TRBD1	TRBV27	TRBJ2-7	CASSSQGAPPYEQYF	TGTGCCAGCAGTTCTCAGGGGGCACCTCCCTACGAGCAGTACTTC
NA	NA	TRBV18	TRBJ2-3	CASSPPSRSTDTQYF	TGTGCCAGCTCACCACCCAGCCGAAGCACAGATACGCAGTATTTT
few	NA	TRBV4-1	TRBJ2-7	CASSQEWPITYEQYF	TGCGCCAGCAGCCAAGAATGGCCGATAACCTACGAGCAGTACTTC
many	NA	TRBV5-1	TRBJ2-3	CASSLFRESDTQYF	TGCGCCAGCAGCTTGTTCAGGGAATCAGATACGCAGTATTTT
many	NA	TRBV6-1	TRBJ2-7	CAGGPRGSYEQYF	TGTGCGGGTGGGCCGAGGGGCTCCTACGAGCAGTACTTC
many	TRBD1	TRBV11-1	TRBJ1-1	CASLRQGSMNTEAFF	TGTGCCAGCCTCAGACAGGGTTCAATGAACACTGAAGCTTTCTTT
few	NA	TRBV7-6	TRBJ1-2	CASSPHRNHYGYTF	TGTGCCAGCAGCCCCCACAGGAACCACTATGGCTACACCTTC
few	NA	TRBV18	TRBJ2-6	CASSPGKAGANVLTF	TGTGCCAGCTCACCGGGTAAGGCTGGGGCCAACGTCCTGACTTTC
many	NA	TRBV6-2/TRBV6-3	TRBJ1-1	CASSSYTNTEAFF	TGTGCCAGCAGTTCTTACACGAACACTGAAGCTTTCTTT
once	TRBD1	TRBV19	TRBJ2-5	CASGTTGAEETQYF	TGTGCCAGTGGCACCACAGGGGCGGAGGAGACCCAGTACTTC
many	TRBD2	TRBV2	TRBJ2-1	CASSEWVAGGLNEQFF	TGTGCCAGCAGTGAATGGGTAGCGGGGGGACTGAATGAGCAGTTCTTC
many	NA	TRBV9	TRBJ1-4	CASSVEGLDNEKLFF	TGTGCCAGCAGCGTAGAGGGACTTGATAATGAAAAACTGTTTTTT
many	TRBD1	TRBV20-1	TRBJ2-3	CSATDRGPGTDTQYF	TGCAGTGCCACGGACAGGGGGCCAGGCACAGATACGCAGTATTTT
few	TRBD1	TRBV19	TRBJ1-2	CASRPDRGRRGYTF	TGTGCCAGTAGGCCTGACAGGGGGCGCAGGGGCTACACCTTC
many	NA	TRBV2	TRBJ1-1	CASSDKVRVNTEAFF	TGTGCCAGCAGTGATAAGGTCAGGGTGAACACTGAAGCTTTCTTT
many	NA	TRBV27	TRBJ2-5	CASSLRDNHGTQYF	TGTGCCAGCAGTCTCCGGGACAATCACGGGACCCAGTACTTC
many	NA	TRBV7-9	TRBJ1-5	CASSPQGREGNQPQHF	TGTGCCAGCAGCCCACAGGGAAGAGAGGGCAATCAGCCCCAGCATTTT
many	NA	TRBV11-2	TRBJ2-7	CASSLGEQYF	TGTGCCAGCAGCTTAGGCGAGCAGTACTTC
many	NA	TRBV12-3/TRBV12-4	TRBJ1-1	CASSLYKNTEAFF	TGTGCCAGCAGTTTATACAAGAACACTGAAGCTTTCTTT
many	NA	TRBV15	TRBJ1-1	CATSTGNSMNTEAFF	TGTGCCACCAGCACGGGGAATTCTATGAACACTGAAGCTTTCTTT